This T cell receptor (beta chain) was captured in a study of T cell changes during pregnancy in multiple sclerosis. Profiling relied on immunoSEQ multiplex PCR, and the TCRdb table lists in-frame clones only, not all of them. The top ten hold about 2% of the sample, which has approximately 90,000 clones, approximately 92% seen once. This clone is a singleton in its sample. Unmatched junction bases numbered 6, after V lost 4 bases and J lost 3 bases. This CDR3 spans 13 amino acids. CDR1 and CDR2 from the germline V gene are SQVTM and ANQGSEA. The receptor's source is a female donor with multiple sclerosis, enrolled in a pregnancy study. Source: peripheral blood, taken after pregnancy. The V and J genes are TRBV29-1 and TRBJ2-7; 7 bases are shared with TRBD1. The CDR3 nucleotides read TGCAGCGTTGCAGGGACAGTCCTCTACGAGCAGTACTTC. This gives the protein CSVAGTVLYEQYF.